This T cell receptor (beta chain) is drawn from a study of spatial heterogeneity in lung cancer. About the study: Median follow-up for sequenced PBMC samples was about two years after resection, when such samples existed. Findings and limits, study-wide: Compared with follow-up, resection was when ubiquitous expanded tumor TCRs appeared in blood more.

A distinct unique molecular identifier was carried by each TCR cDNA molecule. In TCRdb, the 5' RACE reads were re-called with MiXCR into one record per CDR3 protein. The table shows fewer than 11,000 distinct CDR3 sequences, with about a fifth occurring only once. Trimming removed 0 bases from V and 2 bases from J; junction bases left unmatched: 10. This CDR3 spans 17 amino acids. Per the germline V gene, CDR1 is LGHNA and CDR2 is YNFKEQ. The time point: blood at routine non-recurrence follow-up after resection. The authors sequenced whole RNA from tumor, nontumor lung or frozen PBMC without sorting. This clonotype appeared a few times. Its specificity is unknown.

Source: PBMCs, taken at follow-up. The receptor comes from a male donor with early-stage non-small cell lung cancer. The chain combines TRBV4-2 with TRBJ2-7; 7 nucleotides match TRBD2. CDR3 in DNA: TGTGCCAGCAGCCAAGAAGGCTCGGCGGGAGCCCCCTACGAGCAGTACTTC. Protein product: CASSQEGSAGAPYEQYF.